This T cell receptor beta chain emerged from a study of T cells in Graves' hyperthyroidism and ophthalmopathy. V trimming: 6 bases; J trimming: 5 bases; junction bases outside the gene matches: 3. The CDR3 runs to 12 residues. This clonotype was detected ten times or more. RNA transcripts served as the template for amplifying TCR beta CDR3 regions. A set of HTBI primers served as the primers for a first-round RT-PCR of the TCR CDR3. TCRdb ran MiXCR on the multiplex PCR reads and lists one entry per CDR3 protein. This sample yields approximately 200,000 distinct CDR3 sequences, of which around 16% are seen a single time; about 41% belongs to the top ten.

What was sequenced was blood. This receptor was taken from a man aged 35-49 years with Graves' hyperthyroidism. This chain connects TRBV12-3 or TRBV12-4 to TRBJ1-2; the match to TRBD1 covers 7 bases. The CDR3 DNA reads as TGTGCCAGCAGAGACAGGGAGTATGGCTACACCTTC. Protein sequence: CASRDREYGYTF.